The clone carrying this T cell receptor beta chain turned up a few times. Its antigen remains unknown. This CDR3 is built from 12 residues. The V gene lost 6 bases and the J gene lost 1 base, with 6 bases spanning the gap. Germline-derived CDR1 and CDR2 are MGHDK and SYGVNS. Treatment here: approximately 10-day PBMC culture with coronavirus spike peptide pools or control peptides (ViraFEST assay). This specimen belongs to a study of vaccination and CD4 T cells after COVID-19. Study-level background: Convalescent individuals numbered four females and six males, two being Hispanic. Controls had a CEFX pool, an HIV-1 Nef pool, or no peptide added. Convalescent patients gave post-COVID blood a median roughly 96 days post-diagnosis, range 35 to 161.

The Oncomine TCR Beta short-read assay sequenced DNA from cultured CD4+ T cells. The genomic DNA was obtained from cultured CD4+ T cells by extraction with the QIAamp micro DNA kit. TCRdb passed the PCR reads through MiXCR, listing each CDR3 protein once. This sample has about 18,000 distinct CDR3 sequences; 40% to 55% occur once, and the top ten carry about a fifth. The chain joins TRBV25-1 to TRBJ1-1; D is ambiguous. The sequence came from a human donor who received a COVID-19 vaccine. The sequenced sample was CD4+ T cells from blood, cultured in vitro, obtained before SARS-CoV-2 vaccination. DNA of the CDR3: TGTGCCAGCAGATGGGAGAACACTGAAGCTTTCTTT. As protein: CASRWENTEAFF.